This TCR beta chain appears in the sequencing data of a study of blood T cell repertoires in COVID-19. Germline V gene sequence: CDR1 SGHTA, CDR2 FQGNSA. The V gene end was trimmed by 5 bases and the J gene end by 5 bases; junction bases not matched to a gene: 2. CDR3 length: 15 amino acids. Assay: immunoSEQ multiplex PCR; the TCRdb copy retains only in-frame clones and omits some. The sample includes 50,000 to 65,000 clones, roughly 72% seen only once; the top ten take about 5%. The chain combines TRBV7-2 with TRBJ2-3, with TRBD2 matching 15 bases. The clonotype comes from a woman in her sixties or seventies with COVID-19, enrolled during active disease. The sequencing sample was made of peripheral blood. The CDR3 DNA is TGTGCCAGCAGCAGGACTAGCGGGAGGGGAGATACGCAGTATTTT. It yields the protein CASSRTSGRGDTQYF.